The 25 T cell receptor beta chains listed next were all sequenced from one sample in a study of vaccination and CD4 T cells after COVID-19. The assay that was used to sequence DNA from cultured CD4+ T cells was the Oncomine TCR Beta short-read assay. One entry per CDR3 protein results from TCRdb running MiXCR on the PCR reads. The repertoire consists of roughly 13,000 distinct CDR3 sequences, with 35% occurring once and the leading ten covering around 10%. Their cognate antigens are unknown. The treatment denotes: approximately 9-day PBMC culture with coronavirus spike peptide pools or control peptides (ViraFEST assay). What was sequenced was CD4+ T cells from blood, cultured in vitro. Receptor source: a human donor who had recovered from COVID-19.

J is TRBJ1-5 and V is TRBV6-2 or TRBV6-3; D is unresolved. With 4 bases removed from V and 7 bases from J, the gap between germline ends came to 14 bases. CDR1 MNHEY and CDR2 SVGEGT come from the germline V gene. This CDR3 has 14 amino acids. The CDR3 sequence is CASSWISPNQPQHF. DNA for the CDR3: TGTGCCAGCAGTTGGATTTCCCCAAACCAGCCCCAGCATTTT.

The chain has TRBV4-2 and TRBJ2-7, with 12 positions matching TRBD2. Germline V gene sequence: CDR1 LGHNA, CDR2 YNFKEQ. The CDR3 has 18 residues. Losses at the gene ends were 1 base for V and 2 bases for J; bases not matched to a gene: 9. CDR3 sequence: CASSQVGLAGRFTYEQYF. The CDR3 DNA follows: TGTGCCAGCAGCCAAGTCGGACTAGCGGGAAGGTTCACCTACGAGCAGTACTTC.

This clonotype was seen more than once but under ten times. The CDR3 spells CASAGLALYNEQFF. Written as DNA, the CDR3 is TGTGCCAGCGCGGGACTAGCGCTATACAATGAGCAGTTCTTC. The V call is TRBV6-2 or TRBV6-3, the J call TRBJ2-1; 10 bases fit TRBD2. The CDR3 extends over 14 amino acids. Germline CDR1 MNHEY, CDR2 SVGEGT. J gave up 4 bases and V 8 bases, and 5 bases lay outside the gene matches.

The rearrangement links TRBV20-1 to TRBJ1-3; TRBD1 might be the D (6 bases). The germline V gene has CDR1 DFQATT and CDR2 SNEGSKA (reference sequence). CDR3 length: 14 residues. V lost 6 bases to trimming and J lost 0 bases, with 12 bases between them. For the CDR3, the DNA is TGCAGTGCAGGGGGAGGGGGCTCTGGAAACACCATATATTTT. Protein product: CSAGGGGSGNTIYF.

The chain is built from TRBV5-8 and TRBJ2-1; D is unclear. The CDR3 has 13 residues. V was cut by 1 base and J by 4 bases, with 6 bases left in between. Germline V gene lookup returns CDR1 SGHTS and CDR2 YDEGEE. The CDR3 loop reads CASSLYLYNEQFF. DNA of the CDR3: TGTGCCAGCAGCTTGTACTTATACAATGAGCAGTTCTTC. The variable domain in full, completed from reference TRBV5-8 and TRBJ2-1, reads EAGVTQSPTHLIKTRGQQATLRCSPISGHTSVYWYQQALGLGLQFLLWYDEGEERNRGNFPPRFSGRQFPNYSSELNVNALELEDSALYLCASSLYLYNEQFFGPGTRLTVL.

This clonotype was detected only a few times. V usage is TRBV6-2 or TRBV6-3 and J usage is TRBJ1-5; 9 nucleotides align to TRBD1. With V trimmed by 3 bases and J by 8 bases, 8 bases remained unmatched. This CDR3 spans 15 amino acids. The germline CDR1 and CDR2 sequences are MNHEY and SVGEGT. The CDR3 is CASSYSGTGTKPQHF. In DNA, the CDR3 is TGTGCCAGCAGTTATTCCGGGACAGGGACGAAGCCCCAGCATTTT.

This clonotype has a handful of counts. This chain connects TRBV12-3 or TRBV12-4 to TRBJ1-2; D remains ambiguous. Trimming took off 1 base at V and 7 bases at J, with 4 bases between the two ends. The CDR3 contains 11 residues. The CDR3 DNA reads TGTGCCAGCAGTTTAGGGGGTGGCTACACCTTC. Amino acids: CASSLGGGYTF.

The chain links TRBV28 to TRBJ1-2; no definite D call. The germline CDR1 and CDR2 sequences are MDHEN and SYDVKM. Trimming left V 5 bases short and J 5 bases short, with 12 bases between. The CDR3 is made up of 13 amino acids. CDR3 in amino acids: CASSAIGGYGYTF. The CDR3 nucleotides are TGTGCCAGCAGTGCCATCGGCGGGTATGGCTACACCTTC.

The CDR3 protein is CATSDSLRGRAGELFF. CDR3 bases: TGTGCCACCAGTGATTCTCTCCGGGGAAGAGCCGGGGAGCTGTTTTTT. The rearrangement links TRBV24-1 to TRBJ2-2; TRBD2 might be the D (5 bases). This CDR3 region has 16 residues. V lost 2 bases to trimming and J lost 6 bases, with 15 bases between them. Germline V gene lookup returns CDR1 KGHDR and CDR2 SFDVKD.

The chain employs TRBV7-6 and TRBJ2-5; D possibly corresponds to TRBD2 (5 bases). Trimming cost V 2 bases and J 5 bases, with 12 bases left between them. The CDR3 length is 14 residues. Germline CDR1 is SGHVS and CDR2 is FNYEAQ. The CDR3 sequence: CASSLRLAGETQYF. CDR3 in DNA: TGTGCCAGCAGCTTACGTCTAGCCGGGGAGACCCAGTACTTC.

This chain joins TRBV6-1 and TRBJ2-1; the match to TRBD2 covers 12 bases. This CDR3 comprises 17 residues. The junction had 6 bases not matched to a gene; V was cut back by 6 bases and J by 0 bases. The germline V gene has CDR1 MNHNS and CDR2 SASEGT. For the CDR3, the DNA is TGTGCCAGCAGACTAGCGGGAGGCTCTAGCTCCTACAATGAGCAGTTCTTC. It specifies CASRLAGGSSSYNEQFF.

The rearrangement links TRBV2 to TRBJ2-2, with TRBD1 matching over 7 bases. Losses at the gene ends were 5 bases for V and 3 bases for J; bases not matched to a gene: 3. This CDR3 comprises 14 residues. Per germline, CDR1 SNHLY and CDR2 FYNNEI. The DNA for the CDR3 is TGTGCCAGCAGTAAAGGGACAGACACCGGGGAGCTGTTTTTT. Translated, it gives CASSKGTDTGELFF. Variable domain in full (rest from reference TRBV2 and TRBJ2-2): EPEVTQTPSHQVTQMGQEVILRCVPISNHLYFYWYRQILGQKVEFLVSFYNNEISEKSEIFDDQFSVERPDGSNFTLKIRSTKLEDSAMYFCASSKGTDTGELFFGEGSRLTVL.

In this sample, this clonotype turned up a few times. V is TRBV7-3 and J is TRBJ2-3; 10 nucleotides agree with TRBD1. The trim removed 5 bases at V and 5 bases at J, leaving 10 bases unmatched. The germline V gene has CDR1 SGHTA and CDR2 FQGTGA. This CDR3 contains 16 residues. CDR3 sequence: CASSLLGTGAGDTQYF. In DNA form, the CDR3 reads TGTGCCAGCAGCCTCCTCGGGACAGGGGCAGGAGATACGCAGTATTTT.

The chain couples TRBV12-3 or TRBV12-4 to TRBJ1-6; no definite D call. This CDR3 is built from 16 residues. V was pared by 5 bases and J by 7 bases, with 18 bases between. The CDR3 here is CASSPRGEEGNSPLHF. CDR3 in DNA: TGTGCCAGCAGTCCCAGAGGCGAGGAAGGAAATTCACCCCTCCACTTT.

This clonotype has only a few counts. CDR3 loop: CASSIVWDQPQHF. The CDR3 DNA reads as TGTGCCAGTAGTATTGTGTGGGATCAGCCCCAGCATTTT. The chain joins TRBV19 to TRBJ1-5; D unresolved. Germline lookup yields CDR1 LNHDA and CDR2 SQIVND (reference sequence). The CDR3 has 13 residues. V dropped 3 bases and J dropped 5 bases, with 8 bases sitting between them.

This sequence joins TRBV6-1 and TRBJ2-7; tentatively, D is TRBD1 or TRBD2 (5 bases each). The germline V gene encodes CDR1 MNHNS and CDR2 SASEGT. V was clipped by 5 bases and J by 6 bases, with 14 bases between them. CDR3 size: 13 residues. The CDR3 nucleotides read TGTGCCAGCAGTCCTCAATGGGGGTTCGAGCAGTACTTC. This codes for CASSPQWGFEQYF.

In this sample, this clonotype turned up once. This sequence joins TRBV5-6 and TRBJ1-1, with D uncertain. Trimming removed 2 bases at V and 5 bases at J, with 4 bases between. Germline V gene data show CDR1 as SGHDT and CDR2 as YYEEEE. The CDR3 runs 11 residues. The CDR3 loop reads CASSLRTEAFF. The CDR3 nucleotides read TGTGCCAGCAGCTTAAGGACTGAAGCTTTCTTT.

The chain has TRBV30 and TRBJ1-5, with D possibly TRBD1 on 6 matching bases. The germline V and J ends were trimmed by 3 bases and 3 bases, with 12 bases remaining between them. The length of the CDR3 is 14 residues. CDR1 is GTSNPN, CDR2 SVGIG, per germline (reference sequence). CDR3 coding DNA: TGTGCCTGGAGCTGGGGGGCCCTCAATCAGCCCCAGCATTTT. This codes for CAWSWGALNQPQHF.

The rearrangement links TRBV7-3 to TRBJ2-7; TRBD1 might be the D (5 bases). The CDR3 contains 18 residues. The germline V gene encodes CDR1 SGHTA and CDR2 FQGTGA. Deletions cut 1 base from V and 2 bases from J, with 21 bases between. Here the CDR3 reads CASSLKPPDTLATYEQYF. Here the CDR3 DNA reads TGTGCCAGCAGCTTAAAACCCCCGGACACTTTGGCCACCTACGAGCAGTACTTC. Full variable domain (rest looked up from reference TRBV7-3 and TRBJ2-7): GAGVSQTPSNKVTEKGKYVELRCDPISGHTALYWYRQSLGQGPEFLIYFQGTGAADDSGLPNDRFFAVRPEGSVSTLKIQRTERGDSAVYLCASSLKPPDTLATYEQYFGPGTRLTVT.

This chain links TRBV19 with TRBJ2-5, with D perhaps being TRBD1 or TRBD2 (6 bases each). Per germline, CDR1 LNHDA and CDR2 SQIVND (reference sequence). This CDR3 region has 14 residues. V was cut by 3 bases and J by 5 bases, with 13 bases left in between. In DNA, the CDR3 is TGTGCCAGTAGTATTCGGCAGGGGAGGGAGACCCAGTACTTC. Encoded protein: CASSIRQGRETQYF.

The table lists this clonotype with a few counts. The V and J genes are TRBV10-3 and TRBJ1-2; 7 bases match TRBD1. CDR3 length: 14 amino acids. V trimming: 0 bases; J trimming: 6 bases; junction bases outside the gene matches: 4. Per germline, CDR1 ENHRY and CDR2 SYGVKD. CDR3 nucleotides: TGTGCCATCAGTGAGTCGGAGGGGGCAAATGGCTACACCTTC. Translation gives CAISESEGANGYTF.

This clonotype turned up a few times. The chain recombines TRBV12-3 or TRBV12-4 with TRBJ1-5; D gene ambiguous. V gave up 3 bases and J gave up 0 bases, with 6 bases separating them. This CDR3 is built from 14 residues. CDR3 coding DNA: TGTGCCAGCAGTTTGTGGAATAGCAATCAGCCCCAGCATTTT. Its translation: CASSLWNSNQPQHF.

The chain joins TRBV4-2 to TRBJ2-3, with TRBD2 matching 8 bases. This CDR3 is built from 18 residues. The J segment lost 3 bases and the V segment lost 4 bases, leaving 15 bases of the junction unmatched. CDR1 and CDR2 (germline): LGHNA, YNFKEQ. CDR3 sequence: CASSPLGRGGRPTDTQYF. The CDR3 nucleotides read TGTGCCAGCAGCCCATTGGGTCGCGGCGGGAGGCCTACAGATACGCAGTATTTT.

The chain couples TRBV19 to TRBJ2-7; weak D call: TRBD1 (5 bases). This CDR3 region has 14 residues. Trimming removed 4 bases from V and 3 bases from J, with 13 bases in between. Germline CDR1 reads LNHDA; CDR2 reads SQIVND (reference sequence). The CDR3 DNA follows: TGTGCCAGTAGTAGGTCAGGGTACGACTACGAGCAGTACTTC. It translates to CASSRSGYDYEQYF.

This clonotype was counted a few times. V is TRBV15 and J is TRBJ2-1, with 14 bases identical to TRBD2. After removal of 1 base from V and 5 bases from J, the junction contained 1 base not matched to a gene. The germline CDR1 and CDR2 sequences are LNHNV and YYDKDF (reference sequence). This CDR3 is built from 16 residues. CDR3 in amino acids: CATSRGLAGGDNEQFF. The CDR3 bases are TGTGCCACCAGCAGAGGACTAGCGGGAGGGGACAATGAGCAGTTCTTC. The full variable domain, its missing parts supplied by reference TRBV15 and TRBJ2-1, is DAMVIQNPRYQVTQFGKPVTLSCSQTLNHNVMYWYQQKSSQAPKLLFHYYDKDFNNEADTPDNFQSRRPNTSFCFLDIRSPGLGDTAMYLCATSRGLAGGDNEQFFGPGTRLTVL.